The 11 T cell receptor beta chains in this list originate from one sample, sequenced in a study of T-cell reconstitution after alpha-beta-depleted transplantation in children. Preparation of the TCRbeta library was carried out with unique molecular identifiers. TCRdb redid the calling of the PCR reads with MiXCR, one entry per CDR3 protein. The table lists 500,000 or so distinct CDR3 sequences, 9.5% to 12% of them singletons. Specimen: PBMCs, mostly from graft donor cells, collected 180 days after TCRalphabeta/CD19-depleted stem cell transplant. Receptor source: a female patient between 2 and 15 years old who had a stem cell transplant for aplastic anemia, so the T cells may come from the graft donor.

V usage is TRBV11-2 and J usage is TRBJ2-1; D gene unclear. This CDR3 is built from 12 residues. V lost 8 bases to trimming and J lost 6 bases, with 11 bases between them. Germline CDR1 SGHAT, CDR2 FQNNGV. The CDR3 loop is CASGTSGNEQFF. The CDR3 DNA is TGTGCCAGCGGCACCAGTGGCAATGAGCAGTTCTTC.

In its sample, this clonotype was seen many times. The CDR3 DNA reads TGCAGTGCTAGAGTTGGAGATACGCAGTATTTT. Translating it yields CSARVGDTQYF. The chain uses TRBV20-1 and TRBJ2-3, with D unresolved. V was trimmed by 1 base and J by 5 bases, leaving 4 bases between them. CDR3 length: 11 amino acids. The germline V gene encodes CDR1 DFQATT and CDR2 SNEGSKA (reference sequence).

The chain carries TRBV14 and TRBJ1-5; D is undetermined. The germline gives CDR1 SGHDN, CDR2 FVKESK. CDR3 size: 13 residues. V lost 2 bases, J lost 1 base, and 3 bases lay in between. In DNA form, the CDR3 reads TGTGCCAGCAGCCAATCAAGCAATCAGCCCCAGCATTTT. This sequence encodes CASSQSSNQPQHF.

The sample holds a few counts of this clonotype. CDR3 loop: CASSLRGSGQGGNQPQHF. The CDR3 DNA reads as TGTGCCAGCAGTTTAAGGGGGAGTGGGCAGGGCGGCAATCAGCCCCAGCATTTT. This chain joins TRBV28 and TRBJ1-5; TRBD1 might be the D (6 bases). The V gene lost 2 bases and the J gene lost 2 bases, with 19 bases spanning the gap. Germline CDR1 reads MDHEN; CDR2 reads SYDVKM. This CDR3 is built from 18 residues.

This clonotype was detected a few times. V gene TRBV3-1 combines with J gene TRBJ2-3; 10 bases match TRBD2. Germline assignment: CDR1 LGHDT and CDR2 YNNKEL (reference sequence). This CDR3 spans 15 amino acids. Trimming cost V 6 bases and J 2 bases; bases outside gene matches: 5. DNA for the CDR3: TGTGCCAGCAGACCTACTAGCGGGGCCACAGATACGCAGTATTTT. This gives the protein CASRPTSGATDTQYF.

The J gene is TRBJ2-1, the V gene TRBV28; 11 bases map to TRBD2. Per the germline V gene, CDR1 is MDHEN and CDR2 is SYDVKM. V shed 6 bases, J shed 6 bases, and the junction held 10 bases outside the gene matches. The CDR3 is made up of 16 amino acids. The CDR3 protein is CASSTHSSGRTNEQFF. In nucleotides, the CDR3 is TGTGCCAGCAGCACACACTCTAGCGGGAGGACCAATGAGCAGTTCTTC.

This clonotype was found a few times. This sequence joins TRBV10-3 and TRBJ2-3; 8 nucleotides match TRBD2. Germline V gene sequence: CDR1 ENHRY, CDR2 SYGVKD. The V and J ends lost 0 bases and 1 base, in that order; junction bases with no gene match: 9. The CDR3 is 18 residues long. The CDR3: CAISESKSSGFRTDTQYF. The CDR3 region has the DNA TGTGCCATCAGTGAGTCGAAGTCTAGCGGGTTCCGCACAGATACGCAGTATTTT.

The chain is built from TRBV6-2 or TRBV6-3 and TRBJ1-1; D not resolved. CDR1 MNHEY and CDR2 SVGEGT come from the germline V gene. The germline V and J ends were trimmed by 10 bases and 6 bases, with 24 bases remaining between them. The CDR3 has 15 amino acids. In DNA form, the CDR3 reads TGTGCCACCTCTTCTAATAGGCCAGGAGGTGCTGAAGCTTTCTTT. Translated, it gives CATSSNRPGGAEAFF.

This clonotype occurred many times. The chain's CDR3 is CAISETGSTGELFF. The CDR3 region has the DNA TGTGCCATCAGTGAGACTGGAAGCACCGGGGAGCTGTTTTTT. The V and J genes are TRBV10-3 and TRBJ2-2, with D unresolved. Trimming took off 2 bases at V and 4 bases at J, with 8 bases between the two ends. The CDR3 extends over 14 amino acids. Germline V gives CDR1 ENHRY, CDR2 SYGVKD.

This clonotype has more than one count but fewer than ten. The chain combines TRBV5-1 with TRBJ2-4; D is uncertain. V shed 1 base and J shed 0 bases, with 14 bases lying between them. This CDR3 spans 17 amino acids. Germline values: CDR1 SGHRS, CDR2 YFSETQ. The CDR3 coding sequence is TGCGCCAGCAGCTTGACCCCGGCCTGGGGAGCCAAAAACATTCAGTACTTC. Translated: CASSLTPAWGAKNIQYF.

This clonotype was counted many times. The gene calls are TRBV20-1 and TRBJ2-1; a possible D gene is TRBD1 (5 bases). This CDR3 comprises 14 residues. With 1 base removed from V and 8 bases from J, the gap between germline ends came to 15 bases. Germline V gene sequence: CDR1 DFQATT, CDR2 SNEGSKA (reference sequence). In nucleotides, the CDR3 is TGCAGTGCTAGAGTATCCATCAGGGCCGATGAGCAGTTCTTC. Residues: CSARVSIRADEQFF.